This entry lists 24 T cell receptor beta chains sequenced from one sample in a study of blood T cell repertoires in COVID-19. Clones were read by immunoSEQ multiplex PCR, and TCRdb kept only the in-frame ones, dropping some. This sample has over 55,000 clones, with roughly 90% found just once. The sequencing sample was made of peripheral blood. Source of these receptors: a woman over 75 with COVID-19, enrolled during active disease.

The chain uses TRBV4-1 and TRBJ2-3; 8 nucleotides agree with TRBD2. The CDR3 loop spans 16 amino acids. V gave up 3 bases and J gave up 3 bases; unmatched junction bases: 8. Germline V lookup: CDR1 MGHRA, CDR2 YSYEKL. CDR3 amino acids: CASSQRTGGLTDTQYF. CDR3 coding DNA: TGCGCCAGCAGCCAGAGAACGGGGGGGTTGACAGATACGCAGTATTTT.

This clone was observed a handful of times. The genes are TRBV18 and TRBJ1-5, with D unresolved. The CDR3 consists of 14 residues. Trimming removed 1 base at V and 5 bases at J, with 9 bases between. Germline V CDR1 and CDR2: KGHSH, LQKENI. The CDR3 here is CASSPQERDQPQHF. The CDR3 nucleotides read TGTGCCAGCTCACCACAGGAGCGAGATCAGCCCCAGCATTTT.

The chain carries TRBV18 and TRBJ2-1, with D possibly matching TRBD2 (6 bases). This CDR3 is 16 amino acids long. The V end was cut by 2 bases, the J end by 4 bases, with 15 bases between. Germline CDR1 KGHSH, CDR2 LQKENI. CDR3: CASSPSPGVVYNEQFF. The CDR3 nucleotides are TGTGCCAGCTCACCATCCCCGGGAGTTGTTTACAATGAGCAGTTCTTC. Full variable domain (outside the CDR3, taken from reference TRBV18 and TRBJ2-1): NAGVMQNPRHLVRRRGQEARLRCSPMKGHSHVYWYRQLPEEGLKFMVYLQKENIIDESGMPKERFSAEFPKEGPSILRIQQVVRGDSAAYFCASSPSPGVVYNEQFFGPGTRLTVL.

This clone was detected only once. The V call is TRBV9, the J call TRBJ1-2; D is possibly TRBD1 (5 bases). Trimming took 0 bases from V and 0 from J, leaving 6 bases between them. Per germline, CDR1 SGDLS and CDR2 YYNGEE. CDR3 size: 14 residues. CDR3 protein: CASSVEGTNYGYTF. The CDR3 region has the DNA TGTGCCAGCAGCGTAGAGGGGACTAACTATGGCTACACCTTC.

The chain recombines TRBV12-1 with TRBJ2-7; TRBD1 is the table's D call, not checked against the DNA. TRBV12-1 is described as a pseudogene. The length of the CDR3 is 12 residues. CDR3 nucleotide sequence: TGTGCCAGCAGCTTTAGGGGGTACGAGCAGTACTTC. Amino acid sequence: CASSFRGYEQYF.

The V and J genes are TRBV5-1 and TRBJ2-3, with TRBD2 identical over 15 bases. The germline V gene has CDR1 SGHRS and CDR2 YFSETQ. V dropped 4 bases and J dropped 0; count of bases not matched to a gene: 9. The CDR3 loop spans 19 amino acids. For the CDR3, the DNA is TGCGCCAGCAGCCCGGGACTAGCGGGGGGTGTCTCTAGCACAGATACGCAGTATTTT. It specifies CASSPGLAGGVSSTDTQYF.

The CDR3 nucleotides are TGTGCCAGCAGCTCGAGGGATTTCAATGAGCAGTTCTTC. Translated: CASSSRDFNEQFF. This rearrangement joins TRBV7-9 to TRBJ2-1; D is possibly TRBD2 (5 bases). The CDR3 runs to 13 residues. Germline lookup yields CDR1 SEHNR and CDR2 FQNEAQ (reference sequence). V dropped 4 bases and J dropped 6 bases, with 10 bases sitting between them.

CDR3 in DNA: TGTGCCAGCAGTGAACGGGGCGGGGGCCCCACTACCTACGAGCAGTACTTC. Translation: CASSERGGGPTTYEQYF. The J gene is TRBJ2-7, the V gene TRBV25-1, with D possibly being TRBD2 (7 bases). CDR1 and CDR2 from the germline V gene are MGHDK and SYGVNS. The CDR3 spans 17 residues. Trimming shortened V by 2 bases and J by 2 bases, and 19 bases separated the two germline ends.

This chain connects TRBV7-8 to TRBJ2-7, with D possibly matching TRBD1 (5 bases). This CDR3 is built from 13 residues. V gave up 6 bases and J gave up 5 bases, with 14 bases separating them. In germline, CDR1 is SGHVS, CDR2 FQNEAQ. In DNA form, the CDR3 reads TGTGCCAGCAGAATGGGTGGGGCTGACGAGCAGTACTTC. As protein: CASRMGGADEQYF.

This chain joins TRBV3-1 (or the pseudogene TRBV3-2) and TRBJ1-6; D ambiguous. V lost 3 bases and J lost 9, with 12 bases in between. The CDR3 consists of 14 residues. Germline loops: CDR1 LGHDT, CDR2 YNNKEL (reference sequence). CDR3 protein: CASSQGPLFSPLHF. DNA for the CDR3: TGTGCCAGCAGCCAGGGCCCCCTATTTTCACCCCTCCACTTT.

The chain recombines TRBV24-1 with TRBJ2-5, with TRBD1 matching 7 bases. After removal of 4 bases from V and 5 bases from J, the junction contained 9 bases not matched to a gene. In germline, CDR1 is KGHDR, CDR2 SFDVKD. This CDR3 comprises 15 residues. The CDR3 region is CATSDPTGSGETQYF. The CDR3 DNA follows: TGTGCCACCAGTGACCCGACAGGGTCGGGGGAGACCCAGTACTTC.

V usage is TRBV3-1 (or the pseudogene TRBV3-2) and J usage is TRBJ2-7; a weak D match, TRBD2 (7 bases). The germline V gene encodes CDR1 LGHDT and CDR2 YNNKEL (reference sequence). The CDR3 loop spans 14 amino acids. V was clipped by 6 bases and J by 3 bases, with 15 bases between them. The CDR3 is CASSYRGAGYEQYF. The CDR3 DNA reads TGTGCCAGCAGTTACCGGGGGGCCGGCTACGAGCAGTACTTC.

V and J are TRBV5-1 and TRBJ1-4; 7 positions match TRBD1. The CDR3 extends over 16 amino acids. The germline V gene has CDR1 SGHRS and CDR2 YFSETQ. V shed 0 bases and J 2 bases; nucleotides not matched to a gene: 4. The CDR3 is CASSLEAGGTNEKLFF. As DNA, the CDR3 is TGCGCCAGCAGCTTGGAGGCAGGGGGGACTAATGAAAAACTGTTTTTT.

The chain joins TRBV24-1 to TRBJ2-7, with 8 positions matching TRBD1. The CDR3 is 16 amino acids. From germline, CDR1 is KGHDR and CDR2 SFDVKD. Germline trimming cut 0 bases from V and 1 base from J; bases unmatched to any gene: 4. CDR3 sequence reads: CATSDLVDRASYEQYF. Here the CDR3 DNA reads TGTGCCACCAGTGATTTGGTGGACAGGGCTTCCTACGAGCAGTACTTC.

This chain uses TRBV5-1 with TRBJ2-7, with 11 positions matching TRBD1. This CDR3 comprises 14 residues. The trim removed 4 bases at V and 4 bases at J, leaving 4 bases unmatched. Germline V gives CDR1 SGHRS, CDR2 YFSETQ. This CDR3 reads CASSTGTGGYEQYF. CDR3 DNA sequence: TGCGCCAGCAGCACCGGGACAGGGGGTTACGAGCAGTACTTC.

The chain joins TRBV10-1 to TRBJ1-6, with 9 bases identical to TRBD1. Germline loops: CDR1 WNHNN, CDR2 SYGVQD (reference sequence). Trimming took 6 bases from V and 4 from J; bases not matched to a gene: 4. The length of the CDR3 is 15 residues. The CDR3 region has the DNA TGCGCCAGCAGGGGGACAGGGAGGTATAATTCACCCCTCCACTTT. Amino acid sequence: CASRGTGRYNSPLHF.

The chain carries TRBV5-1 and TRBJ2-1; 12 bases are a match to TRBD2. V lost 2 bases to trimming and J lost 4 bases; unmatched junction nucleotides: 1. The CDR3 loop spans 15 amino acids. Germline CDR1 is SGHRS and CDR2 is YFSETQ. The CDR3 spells CASSLGLAGYNEQFF. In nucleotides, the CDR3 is TGCGCCAGCAGCTTAGGACTAGCGGGGTACAATGAGCAGTTCTTC.

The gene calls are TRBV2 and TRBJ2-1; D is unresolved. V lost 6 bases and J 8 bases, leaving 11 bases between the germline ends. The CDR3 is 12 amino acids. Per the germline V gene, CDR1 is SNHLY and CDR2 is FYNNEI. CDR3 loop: CASSQAGDEQFF. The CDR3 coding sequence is TGTGCCAGCAGCCAGGCTGGTGATGAGCAGTTCTTC.

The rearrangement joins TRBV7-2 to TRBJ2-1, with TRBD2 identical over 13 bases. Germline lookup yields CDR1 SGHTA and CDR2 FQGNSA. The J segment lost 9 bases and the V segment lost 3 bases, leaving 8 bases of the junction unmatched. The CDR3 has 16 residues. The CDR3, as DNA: TGTGCCAGCAGCTTGAGGACTAGCGGGGGCGGGATTGAGCAGTTCTTC. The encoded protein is CASSLRTSGGGIEQFF.

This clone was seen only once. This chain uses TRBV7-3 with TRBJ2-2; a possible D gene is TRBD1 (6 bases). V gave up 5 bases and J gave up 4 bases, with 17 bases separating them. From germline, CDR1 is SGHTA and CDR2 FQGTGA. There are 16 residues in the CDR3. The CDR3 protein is CASSPLGAATTGELFF. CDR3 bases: TGTGCCAGCAGCCCCTTGGGGGCAGCGACCACCGGGGAGCTGTTTTTT.

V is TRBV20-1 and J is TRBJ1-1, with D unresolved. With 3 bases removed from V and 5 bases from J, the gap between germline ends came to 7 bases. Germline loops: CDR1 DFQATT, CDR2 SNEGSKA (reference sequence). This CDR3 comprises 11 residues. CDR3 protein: CSARSGTEAFF. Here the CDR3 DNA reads TGCAGTGCTAGGTCCGGGACTGAAGCTTTCTTT.

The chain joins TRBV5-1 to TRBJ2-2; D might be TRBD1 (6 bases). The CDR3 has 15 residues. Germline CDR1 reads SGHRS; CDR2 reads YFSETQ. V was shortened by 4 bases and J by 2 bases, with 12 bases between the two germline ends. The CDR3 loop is CASSAGQFNTGELFF. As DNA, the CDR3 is TGCGCCAGCAGCGCCGGACAGTTCAACACCGGGGAGCTGTTTTTT.

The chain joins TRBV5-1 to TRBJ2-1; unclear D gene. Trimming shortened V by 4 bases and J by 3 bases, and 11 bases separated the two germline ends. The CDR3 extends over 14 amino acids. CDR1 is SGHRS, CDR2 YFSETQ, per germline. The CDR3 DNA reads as TGCGCCAGCAGCCCCCACAGAGACTACAATGAGCAGTTCTTC. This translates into CASSPHRDYNEQFF.

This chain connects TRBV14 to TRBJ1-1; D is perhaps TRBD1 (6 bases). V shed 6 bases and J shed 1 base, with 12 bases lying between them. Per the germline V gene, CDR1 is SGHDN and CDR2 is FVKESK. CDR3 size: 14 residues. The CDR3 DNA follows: TGTGCCAGCAGGTTACAGGGTTGGAACACTGAAGCTTTCTTT. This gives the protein CASRLQGWNTEAFF.